The source of this T cell receptor beta chain is a study of shared T cell receptors in the human thymus. Libraries were prepared by immunoSEQ multiplex PCR; TCRdb keeps only in-frame clonotypes and omits some of them. Here the sample spans about 660,000 clones, over 75% being singletons. The CDR3 sequence is 15 residues long. CDR1 and CDR2 (germline): SEHNR, FQNEAQ (reference sequence). V was clipped by 4 bases and J by 4 bases, with 14 bases between them. The same data also went into a second study, on human thymus T cells. As reported in that work: Corrective cardiac surgery supplied the resected thymus tissue.

The J gene is TRBJ2-1, the V gene TRBV7-9; D is possibly TRBD1 (5 bases). The origin of this receptor is a boy less than two years old with a congenital heart defect. Sequenced input: thymocytes. The CDR3 region is CASSSGAPQYNEQFF. The CDR3 coding sequence is TGTGCCAGCAGCTCTGGGGCCCCCCAATACAATGAGCAGTTCTTC. Looking up the rest from reference TRBV7-9 and TRBJ2-1 gives the full variable domain: DTGVSQNPRHKITKRGQNVTFRCDPISEHNRLYWYRQTLGQGPEFLTYFQNEAQLEKSRLLSDRFSAERPKGSFSTLEIQRTEQGDSAMYLCASSSGAPQYNEQFFGPGTRLTVL.